This T cell receptor beta chain comes out of a study of T-cell memory formation after mild COVID-19. About the research overall: The TCR clusters were mostly specific to one donor.

With V trimmed by 6 bases and J by 5 bases, 11 bases remained unmatched. This CDR3 has 16 residues. Germline-derived CDR1 and CDR2 are SGHVS and FQNEAQ. TCRdb called the 5' RACE reads again in MiXCR, with one record for every CDR3 protein. The repertoire holds a few hundred thousand distinct CDR3 sequences, with roughly a quarter as singletons. Comments on this clonotype: No antigen is known for it.

Regarding the study as a whole: CD8+ contracting clones occupied EMRA, while CD4+ ones occupied mainly CM and EM.

The TCR originated in an adult woman who had mild COVID-19 (a few samples of this study predate the infection). Cell type and time point are not known. This chain uses TRBV7-8 with TRBJ2-5, with TRBD1 matching 11 bases. The sample was PBMCs or a T cell subset sorted from them (not recorded which). CDR3 coding DNA: TGTGCCAGCAGTCAAGGACAGGGGGCGTCGGGGGAGACCCAGTACTTC. Translated: CASSQGQGASGETQYF.